This T cell receptor (beta chain) was recorded in a study of blood T cell repertoires in COVID-19. As for the study in general: Acute-phase and convalescent COVID-19 samples originated in the United States, Italy and Spain. T cells, B-cell-depleted T cells, or PBMCs supplied cDNA or gDNA.

Data came from immunoSEQ multiplex PCR; TCRdb stores just in-frame clones and leaves some out. This sample carries some 190,000 clones, roughly 88% of them seen once, and the ten largest clones take around 7%. The CDR3 totals 12 residues. CDR1 and CDR2 (germline): MNHNY, SVGAGI (reference sequence). V was pared by 2 bases and J by 4 bases, with 5 bases between. A Seattle source enrolled patients during active infection and followed them longitudinally. Sequences were obtained from peripheral blood. The V and J genes are TRBV6-6 and TRBJ2-5; no definite D call. The receptor was derived from a man aged 80 or over with COVID-19, enrolled during active disease. The CDR3 region has the DNA TGTGCCAGCAGTTACGTGGCAGAGACCCAGTACTTC. It is translated as CASSYVAETQYF.